The clone carrying this TCR beta chain was detected many times. The antigen remains undetermined. TCRdb re-derived calls from the RACE reads in MiXCR, one entry per CDR3 protein. The sample consists of about 30,000 distinct CDR3 sequences, 5% to 6% of them appearing once. The source of the sample is a study of human T cells and chemical hapten exposure. Study-wide results and caveats: It was expanded TCRs that formed significantly more large CDR3 similarity clusters than controls did. With alopecia, donors may have immune responses unlike healthy people's.

Time point described: patch test 3, about 24 weeks after DPC sensitization. Noted treatment: therapeutic diphenylcyclopropenone sensitization with weekly scalp DPC. This sample comprised whole blood, obtained in connection with sensitization to the hapten diphenylcyclopropenone (DPC). The receptor comes from a man aged 25 to 40 with alopecia areata. Some clones in this sample may be carry-over from other donors' samples.

CDR3 region: CASSDGARTQYF. CDR3 nucleotide sequence: TGTGCCAGCAGTGACGGGGCTAGGACCCAGTACTTC. The J gene is TRBJ2-5, the V gene TRBV25-1; D is possibly TRBD1 or TRBD2 (5 bases each). V was cut by 3 bases and J by 7 bases, with 9 bases left in between. The CDR3 runs to 12 residues. Germline lookup yields CDR1 MGHDK and CDR2 SYGVNS.